The clone carrying this TCR beta chain came up a few times. Its specificity is not known. The data were obtained in a study of identical twins. Overall study findings and caveats: Twins' excess sharing was less marked for out-of-frame beta sequences. Reduced insertions were recorded for abundant cord blood beta clonotypes, with no such pattern in memory repertoires.

Each cDNA held unique molecular identifiers, and template switching gave it a universal primer site. TCRdb independently ran MiXCR on the 5' RACE reads; one entry per CDR3 protein. This table has a few hundred thousand distinct CDR3 sequences, roughly an eighth appearing once. The same data also contributed to another study, on yellow fever vaccine responses in identical twins.

This receptor was taken from a woman under 30 in good health. Source material: CD4+ T cells sorted from blood.

The CDR3 nucleotides read TGCGCCAGCAGCCAAGATTCCTTGAGGAATGAGCAGTTCTTC. Encoded protein: CASSQDSLRNEQFF. The chain employs TRBV4-3 and TRBJ2-1; D is unresolved. Germline CDR1 is LGHNA and CDR2 is YSLEER. The CDR3 contains 14 residues. Trimming left V 0 bases short and J 7 bases short, with 10 bases between.